These 5 T cell receptor beta chains share one sample of origin, sequenced in a study of T cell responses to AZD1222 COVID-19 vaccine. Using immunoSEQ multiplex PCR, the repertoire was profiled, and TCRdb retains in-frame clones only, with some absent. The sample yields about 150,000 clones, over 70% seen once. Sample: peripheral blood, taken 28 days after the second AZD1222 dose. The receptors stem from an adult who received the AZD1222 COVID-19 vaccine.

The chain couples TRBV10-3 to TRBJ1-1; D call uncertain. The CDR3 totals 14 residues. Germline-derived CDR1 and CDR2 are ENHRY and SYGVKD. The V gene lost 2 bases and the J gene lost 0 bases, with 7 bases spanning the gap. The CDR3 spells CAISEKGMNTEAFF. The CDR3 DNA reads as TGTGCCATCAGTGAGAAGGGAATGAACACTGAAGCTTTCTTT.

The chain has TRBV5-6 and TRBJ2-1; weak D call: TRBD1 (5 bases). CDR1 and CDR2 from the germline V gene are SGHDT and YYEEEE. The CDR3 extends over 14 amino acids. Trimming left V 1 base short and J 5 bases short, with 10 bases between. The CDR3 reads CASSLPTGNNEQFF. CDR3 bases: TGTGCCAGCAGCTTGCCTACAGGAAACAATGAGCAGTTCTTC.

The chain is built from TRBV5-1 and TRBJ2-5; possibly TRBD2 for D (6 bases). This CDR3 has 14 residues. CDR1 is SGHRS, CDR2 YFSETQ, per germline. V shed 4 bases and J shed 5 bases, with 15 bases lying between them. CDR3 in amino acids: CASSLEGRRETQYF. Written as DNA, the CDR3 is TGCGCCAGCAGCCTGGAGGGCCGAAGGGAGACCCAGTACTTC.

The chain recombines TRBV15 with TRBJ1-6; D gene ambiguous. CDR1 is LNHNV, CDR2 YYDKDF, per germline (reference sequence). This CDR3 spans 14 amino acids. Trimming stripped 4 bases from V and 10 bases from J, with 14 bases between. The CDR3 here is CATSKPPAGSPLHF. For the CDR3, the DNA is TGTGCCACCAGCAAACCCCCCGCGGGGTCACCCCTCCACTTT.

V and J are TRBV19 and TRBJ1-5; 8 bases map to TRBD1. V trimming: 3 bases; J trimming: 5 bases; junction bases outside the gene matches: 3. Germline values: CDR1 LNHDA, CDR2 SQIVND (reference sequence). This CDR3 is built from 14 residues. The CDR3 loop reads CASSMAQGDQPQHF. The CDR3 bases are TGTGCCAGTAGTATGGCACAGGGGGATCAGCCCCAGCATTTT.